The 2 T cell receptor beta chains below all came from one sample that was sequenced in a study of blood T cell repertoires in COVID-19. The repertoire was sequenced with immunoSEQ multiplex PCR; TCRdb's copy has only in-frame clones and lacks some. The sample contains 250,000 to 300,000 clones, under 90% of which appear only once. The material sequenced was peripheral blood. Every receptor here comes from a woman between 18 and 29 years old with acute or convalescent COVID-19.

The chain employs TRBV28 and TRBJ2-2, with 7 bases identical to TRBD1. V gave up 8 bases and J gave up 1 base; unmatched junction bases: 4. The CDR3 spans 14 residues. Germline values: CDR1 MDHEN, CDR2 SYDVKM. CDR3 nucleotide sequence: TGTGCCAGCCTCCGGGACAGGAACACCGGGGAGCTGTTTTTT. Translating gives CASLRDRNTGELFF.

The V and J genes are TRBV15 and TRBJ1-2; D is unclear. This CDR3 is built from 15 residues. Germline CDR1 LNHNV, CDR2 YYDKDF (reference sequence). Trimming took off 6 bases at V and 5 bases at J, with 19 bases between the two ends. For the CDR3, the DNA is TGTGCCACCAGTGATGTGAAGGTTCCGGAGTATGGCTACACCTTC. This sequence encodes CATSDVKVPEYGYTF.